A single sample is the source of the 17 T cell receptor beta chains below, sequenced in a study of human T cells and chemical hapten exposure (dated by TCRdb to the early 2020s). Explained via the paper, the time point label denotes: pre-sensitization, week 0. The sample's treatment or condition label, decoded: therapeutic diphenylcyclopropenone sensitization with weekly scalp DPC. Libraries were made using RACE. The instrument was a NextSeq 500. TCRdb reprocessed the public reads (quality trimming at Q25 with fastp, clone calling with MiXCR) and kept in-frame beta chains. Rows with one shared CDR3 protein collapse into an entry with the most common genes and DNA. For this sample there are under 65,000 distinct CDR3 sequences; approximately 9.8% appear just once. The ten biggest clones cover around 14% of the sample. Sequenced material: whole blood, taken in connection with sensitization to the hapten diphenylcyclopropenone (DPC). Every receptor here comes from a woman between 35 and 50 years old with alopecia areata. Some clones in this sample may be carry-over from other donors' samples.

This clonotype has only a few counts. Written as DNA, the CDR3 is TGTGCCAGCAGCCTCGACCAGAACACCGGGGAGCTGTTTTTT. Protein: CASSLDQNTGELFF. The chain employs TRBV4-2 and TRBJ2-2; no firm D call. CDR1 and CDR2 (germline): LGHNA, YNFKEQ. CDR3 length: 14 amino acids. Trimming took 4 bases from V and 1 from J, leaving 7 bases between them.

In this sample, this clonotype turned up many times. V and J are TRBV18 and TRBJ1-1, with D tentatively TRBD1 (5 bases). V lost 8 bases to trimming and J lost 5 bases, with 18 bases between them. CDR3 length equals 14 residues. Germline loops: CDR1 KGHSH, CDR2 LQKENI. The DNA of the CDR3 is TGTGCCAGCCCTCCCACCGGGGGAAGGACTGAAGCTTTCTTT. Protein sequence: CASPPTGGRTEAFF.

This clonotype occurred many times. The chain joins TRBV27 to TRBJ1-1; 9 bases line up with TRBD1. Trimming removed 4 bases from V and 1 base from J; junction bases left unmatched: 1. The CDR3 sequence is 14 residues long. CDR1 and CDR2 (germline): MNHEY, SMNVEV (reference sequence). As DNA, the CDR3 is TGTGCCAGCAGTTGGGGACAGGGGAACACTGAAGCTTTCTTT. This gives the protein CASSWGQGNTEAFF.

This clonotype was counted between two and nine times. The chain uses TRBV10-3 and TRBJ2-3, with D hard to call. V was trimmed by 3 bases and J by 2 bases, leaving 6 bases between them. There are 13 residues in the CDR3. Per germline, CDR1 ENHRY and CDR2 SYGVKD. CDR3 protein: CAISETPTDTQYF. The CDR3 DNA follows: TGTGCCATCAGTGAAACACCCACAGATACGCAGTATTTT.

This clonotype was counted many times. The J gene is TRBJ2-3, the V gene TRBV30; 7 nucleotides match TRBD1. CDR1 is GTSNPN, CDR2 SVGIG, per germline (reference sequence). J lost 6 bases, V lost 5 bases, and 5 bases had no gene match. The CDR3 loop spans 12 amino acids. CDR3: CAWDLQGDTQYF. The CDR3 DNA follows: TGTGCCTGGGACTTACAGGGGGATACGCAGTATTTT.

The gene calls are TRBV12-3 or TRBV12-4 and TRBJ2-7; 10 bases fit TRBD1. Trimming removed 5 bases from V and 6 bases from J; junction bases left unmatched: 4. The CDR3 has 13 amino acids. Here the CDR3 DNA reads TGTGCCAGCAGTCGGACAGGGGGGGTCGAGCAGTACTTC. Translation gives CASSRTGGVEQYF.

This chain connects TRBV20-1 to TRBJ2-4; tentative D call: TRBD2 (6 bases). The CDR3 contains 13 residues. In germline, CDR1 is DFQATT, CDR2 SNEGSKA (reference sequence). V lost 2 bases, J lost 5 bases, and 10 bases lay in between. CDR3 in DNA: TGCAGTGCTAGATTGACTAGAGAAAACATTCAGTACTTC. As protein: CSARLTRENIQYF.

This clonotype was observed many times. This chain connects TRBV7-9 to TRBJ1-2; 7 bases align to TRBD1. The germline V gene encodes CDR1 SEHNR and CDR2 FQNEAQ (reference sequence). The CDR3 sequence is 13 residues long. The V segment lost 5 bases and the J segment 4 bases; nucleotides outside the gene matches: 4. DNA of the CDR3: TGTGCCAGCAGCCGGGACAGAGTCTATGGCTACACCTTC. Its protein is CASSRDRVYGYTF.

In its sample, this clonotype was seen a few times. The junction and the germline gene differ at one end; a read error may be behind it. The chain combines TRBV12-3 or TRBV12-4 with TRBJ1-5, with 7 positions matching TRBD1. The CDR3 consists of 15 residues. The CDR3 sequence: CVSSISRGIWQPQHF. The DNA of the CDR3 is TGTGTCAGCAGTATCTCCAGGGGGATCTGGCAGCCCCAGCATTTT.

This clonotype was observed many times. The DNA of the CDR3 is TGTGCCAGCAAACCGGGGCCGAGCTCCTACGAGCAGTACTTC. It translates to CASKPGPSSYEQYF. The J gene is TRBJ2-7, the V gene TRBV7-3; D may be TRBD1 or TRBD2 (5 bases each). V was trimmed by 7 bases and J by 0 bases, leaving 13 bases between them. CDR1 and CDR2 (germline): SGHTA, FQGTGA. The CDR3 sequence is 14 residues long.

This clonotype has at least ten counts. This chain joins TRBV9 and TRBJ2-2; TRBD2 matches at 8 bases. The CDR3 loop spans 16 amino acids. Trimming cost V 4 bases and J 2 bases; bases outside gene matches: 7. The germline gives CDR1 SGDLS, CDR2 YYNGEE. Written as DNA, the CDR3 is TGTGCCAGCAGCCTAAGGACTAGCCCTAACACCGGGGAGCTGTTTTTT. Encoded protein: CASSLRTSPNTGELFF.

This clonotype was picked up many times. CDR3 region: CASSETGQRQTQYF. Written as DNA, the CDR3 is TGTGCCAGCAGTGAAACGGGCCAGCGGCAGACCCAGTACTTC. The rearrangement links TRBV6-1 to TRBJ2-5; D perhaps matches TRBD2 (5 bases). Trimming left V 2 bases short and J 6 bases short, with 13 bases between. CDR1 is MNHNS and CDR2 is SASEGT in the germline V gene. The CDR3 has 14 amino acids.

This clonotype was counted many times. This rearrangement joins TRBV12-1 to TRBJ2-5. TRBV12-1 is termed a pseudogene. The CDR3 is made up of 15 amino acids. CDR3 in amino acids: CASSPTNSAREAQYF. The CDR3 nucleotides are TGTGCCAGCAGCCCTACCAACTCCGCAAGAGAGGCCCAGTACTTC.

This clonotype was seen ten or more times. The junction shows a germline mismatch at one end, possibly a read error. The chain links TRBV14 to TRBJ2-2; 8 nucleotides align to TRBD2. The CDR3 loop spans 16 amino acids. CDR1 is SGHDN and CDR2 is FVKESK in the germline V gene. CDR3 region: CASNQEAPAGAGELFF. Written as DNA, the CDR3 is TGTGCCAGCAACCAAGAGGCGCCAGCGGGGGCCGGGGAGCTGTTTTTT.

The V call is TRBV11-1, the J call TRBJ2-5; a possible D gene is TRBD2 (5 bases). Germline CDR1 and CDR2: SGHAT and FQDESV (reference sequence). Between the trimmed V and J ends, which lost 5 bases and 2 bases, there was a span of 12 bases. This CDR3 comprises 14 residues. CDR3: CASSLPGGQETQYF. The CDR3, as DNA: TGTGCCAGCAGCCTCCCTGGCGGGCAAGAGACCCAGTACTTC. The entire variable domain, with the rest obtained from reference TRBV11-1 and TRBJ2-5, is as follows: EAEVAQSPRYKITEKSQAVAFWCDPISGHATLYWYRQILGQGPELLVQFQDESVVDDSQLPKDRFSAERLKGVDSTLKIQPAELGDSAMYLCASSLPGGQETQYFGPGTRLLVL.

Ten or more counts support this clonotype. This sequence joins TRBV4-2 and TRBJ1-2; a possible D gene is TRBD1 (5 bases). Germline V gene sequence: CDR1 LGHNA, CDR2 YNFKEQ. The CDR3 is made up of 14 amino acids. V dropped 2 bases and J dropped 4 bases, with 11 bases sitting between them. The CDR3 DNA reads as TGTGCCAGCAGCCAAACTGGGACCGGCTATGGCTACACCTTC. Its translation is CASSQTGTGYGYTF.

The V gene is TRBV4-2, the J gene TRBJ2-1; 15 positions agree with TRBD2. The length of the CDR3 is 16 residues. The germline CDR1 and CDR2 sequences are LGHNA and YNFKEQ. V was clipped by 3 bases and J by 9 bases; unmatched bases: 6. The CDR3 sequence is CASSQEGLAGGVEQFF. CDR3 nucleotides: TGTGCCAGCAGCCAGGAGGGACTAGCGGGGGGCGTTGAGCAGTTCTTC.